This TCR beta chain was identified during a study of CD8+ T cells in alopecia areata. Study overall: Treated patients took oral tofacitinib at 5 to 10 mg twice daily. General observations from the study: With just one nonresponder, it is still uncertain whether baseline CD8+ expansion relates to response. Lesional scalp exceeded normal scalp in clonality, especially in alopecia totalis/universalis.

The sample's treatment: oral pan-JAK inhibitor, 5-10 mg twice daily. PBMCs provided sorted CD4+ and CD8+ T cells. Extraction of RNA preceded its reverse transcription into cDNA, which served as the sequencing template. Clones were sequenced by immunoSEQ multiplex PCR, and TCRdb holds only the in-frame ones, with some missing. The table includes 150,000 to 200,000 clones, more than 50% detected once. From germline, CDR1 is SGHTA and CDR2 FQGNSA. The CDR3 extends over 11 amino acids. The V end lost 5 bases, the J end lost 9 bases, and 8 bases lay between the germline ends. The table lists this clone with a few counts. Its matching antigen is unknown.

Specimen: CD4+ T cells sorted from blood, collected at week 24, from a patient treated with tofacitinib. The chain recombines TRBV7-2 with TRBJ2-1; D is possibly TRBD2 (6 bases). The receptor comes from a human donor with alopecia areata. Here the CDR3 reads CASSRDFEQFF. The CDR3 nucleotides read TGTGCCAGCAGCAGGGACTTTGAGCAGTTCTTC.